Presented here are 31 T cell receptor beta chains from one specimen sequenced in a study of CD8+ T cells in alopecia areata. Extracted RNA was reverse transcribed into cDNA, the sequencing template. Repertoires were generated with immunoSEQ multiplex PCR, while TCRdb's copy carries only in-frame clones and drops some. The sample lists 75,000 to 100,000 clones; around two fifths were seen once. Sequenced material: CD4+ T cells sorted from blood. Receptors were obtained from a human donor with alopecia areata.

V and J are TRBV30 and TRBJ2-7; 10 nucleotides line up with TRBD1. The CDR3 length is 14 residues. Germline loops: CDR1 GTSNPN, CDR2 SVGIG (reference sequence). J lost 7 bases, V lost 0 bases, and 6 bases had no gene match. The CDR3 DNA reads TGTGCCTGGAGTGTGGGACAGGGGCGGGAAGAGCAGTACTTC. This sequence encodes CAWSVGQGREEQYF.

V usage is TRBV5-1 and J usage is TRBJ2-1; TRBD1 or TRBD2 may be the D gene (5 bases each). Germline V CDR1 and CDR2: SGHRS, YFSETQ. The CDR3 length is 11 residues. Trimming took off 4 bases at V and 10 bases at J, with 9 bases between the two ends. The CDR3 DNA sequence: TGCGCCAGCAGCGTCCGGGACGAGCAGTTCTTC. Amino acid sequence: CASSVRDEQFF.

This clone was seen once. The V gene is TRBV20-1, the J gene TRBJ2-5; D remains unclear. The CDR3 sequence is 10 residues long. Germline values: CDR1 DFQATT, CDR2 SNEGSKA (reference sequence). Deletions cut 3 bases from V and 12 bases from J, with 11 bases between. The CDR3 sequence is CSASLHLEYF. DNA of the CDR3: TGCAGTGCTAGTCTACATCTTGAGTACTTC.

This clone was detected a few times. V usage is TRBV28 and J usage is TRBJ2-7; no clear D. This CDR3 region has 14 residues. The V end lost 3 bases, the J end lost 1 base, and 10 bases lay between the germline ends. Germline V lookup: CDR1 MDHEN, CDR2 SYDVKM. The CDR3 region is CASSLVHGSYEQYF. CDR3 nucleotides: TGTGCCAGCAGTTTGGTCCATGGATCCTACGAGCAGTACTTC.

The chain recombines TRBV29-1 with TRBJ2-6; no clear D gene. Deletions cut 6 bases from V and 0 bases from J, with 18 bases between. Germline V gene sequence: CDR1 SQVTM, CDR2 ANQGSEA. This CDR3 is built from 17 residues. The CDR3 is CSVPRNDDVSGANVLTF. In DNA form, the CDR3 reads TGCAGCGTCCCCCGAAATGACGACGTCTCTGGGGCCAACGTCCTGACTTTC.

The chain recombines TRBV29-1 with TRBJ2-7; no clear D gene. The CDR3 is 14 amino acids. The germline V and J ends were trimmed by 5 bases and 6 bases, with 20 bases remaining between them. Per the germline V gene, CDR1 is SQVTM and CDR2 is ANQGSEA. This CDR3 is CSVQVGPRTGEQYF. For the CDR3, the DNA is TGCAGCGTTCAAGTTGGACCTCGGACGGGCGAGCAGTACTTC.

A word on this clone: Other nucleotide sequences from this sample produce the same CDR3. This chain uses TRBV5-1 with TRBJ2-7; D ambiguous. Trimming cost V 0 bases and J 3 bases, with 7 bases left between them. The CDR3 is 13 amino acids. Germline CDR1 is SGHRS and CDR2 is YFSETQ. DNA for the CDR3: TGCGCCAGCAGCTTGGACGATCGCTACGAGCAGTACTTC. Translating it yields CASSLDDRYEQYF.

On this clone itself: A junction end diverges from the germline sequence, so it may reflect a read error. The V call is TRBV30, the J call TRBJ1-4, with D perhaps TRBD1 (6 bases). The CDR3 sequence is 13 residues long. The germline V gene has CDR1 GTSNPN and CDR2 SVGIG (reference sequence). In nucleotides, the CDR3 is TGTGCCTGCAACAGGGCTCCTAATGAAAAACTATTTTTT. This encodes CACNRAPNEKLFF.

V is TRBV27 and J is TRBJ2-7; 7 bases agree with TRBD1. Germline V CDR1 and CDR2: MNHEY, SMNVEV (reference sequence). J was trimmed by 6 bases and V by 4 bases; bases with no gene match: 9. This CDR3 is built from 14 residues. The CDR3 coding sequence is TGTGCCAGCAGTTATGGGGCACAGGGGAGCGAGCAGTACTTC. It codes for CASSYGAQGSEQYF.

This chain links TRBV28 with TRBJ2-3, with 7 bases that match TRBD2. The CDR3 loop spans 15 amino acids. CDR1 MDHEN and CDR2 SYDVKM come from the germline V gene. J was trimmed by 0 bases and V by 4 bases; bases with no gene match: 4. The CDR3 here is CASSSLAASTDTQYF. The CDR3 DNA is TGTGCCAGCAGTTCGCTAGCGGCTAGCACAGATACGCAGTATTTT.

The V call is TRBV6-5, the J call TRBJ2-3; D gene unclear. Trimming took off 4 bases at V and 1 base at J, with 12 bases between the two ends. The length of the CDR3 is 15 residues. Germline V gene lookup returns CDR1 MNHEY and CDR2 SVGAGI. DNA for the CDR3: TGTGCCAGCAGTTTTGCGAGAAGTGGCACAGATACGCAGTATTTT. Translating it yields CASSFARSGTDTQYF.

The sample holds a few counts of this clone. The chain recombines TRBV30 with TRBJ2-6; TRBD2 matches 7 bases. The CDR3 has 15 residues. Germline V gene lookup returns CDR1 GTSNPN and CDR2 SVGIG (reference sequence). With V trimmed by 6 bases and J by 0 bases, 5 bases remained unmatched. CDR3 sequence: CACGGDLSGANVLTF. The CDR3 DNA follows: TGTGCCTGTGGGGGGGACCTCTCTGGGGCCAACGTCCTGACTTTC.

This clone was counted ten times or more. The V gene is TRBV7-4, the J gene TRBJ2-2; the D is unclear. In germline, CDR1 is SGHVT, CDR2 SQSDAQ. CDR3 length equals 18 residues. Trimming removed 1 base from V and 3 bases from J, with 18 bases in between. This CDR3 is CASSLVWRTLRDTGELFF. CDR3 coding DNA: TGTGCCAGCAGCTTAGTTTGGCGGACCCTTCGCGACACCGGGGAGCTGTTTTTT.

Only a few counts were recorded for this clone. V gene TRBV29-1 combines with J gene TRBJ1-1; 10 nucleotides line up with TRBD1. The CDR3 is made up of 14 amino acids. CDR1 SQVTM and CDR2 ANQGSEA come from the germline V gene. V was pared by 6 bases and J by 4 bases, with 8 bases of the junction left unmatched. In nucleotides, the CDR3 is TGCAGCGTCGCCCAGGACAGGGGGGGCACTGAAGCTTTCTTT. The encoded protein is CSVAQDRGGTEAFF.

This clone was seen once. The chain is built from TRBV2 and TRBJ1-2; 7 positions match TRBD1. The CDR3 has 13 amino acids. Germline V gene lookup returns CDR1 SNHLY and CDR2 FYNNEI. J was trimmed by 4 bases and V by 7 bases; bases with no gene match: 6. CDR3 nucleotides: TGTGCCAGCACCCGGGGACAGCTCTATGGCTACACCTTC. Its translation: CASTRGQLYGYTF.

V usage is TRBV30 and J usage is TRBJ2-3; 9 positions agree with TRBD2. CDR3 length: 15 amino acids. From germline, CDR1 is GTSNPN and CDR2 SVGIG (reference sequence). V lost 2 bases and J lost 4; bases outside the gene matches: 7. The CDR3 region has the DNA TGTGCCTGGAGTCCGGCGGGGGGGCGACCAGATACGCAGTATTTT. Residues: CAWSPAGGRPDTQYF.

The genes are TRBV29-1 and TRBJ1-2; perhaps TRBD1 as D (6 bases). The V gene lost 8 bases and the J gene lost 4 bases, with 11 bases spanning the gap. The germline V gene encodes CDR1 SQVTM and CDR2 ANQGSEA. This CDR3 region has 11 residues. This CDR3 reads CSIGGGYGYTF. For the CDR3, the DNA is TGCAGCATAGGGGGTGGCTATGGCTACACCTTC.

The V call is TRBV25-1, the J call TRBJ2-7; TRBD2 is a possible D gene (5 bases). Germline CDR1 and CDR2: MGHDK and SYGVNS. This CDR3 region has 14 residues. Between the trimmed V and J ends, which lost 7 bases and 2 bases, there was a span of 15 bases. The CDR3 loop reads CASKPDSPPYEQYF. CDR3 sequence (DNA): TGTGCCAGCAAACCGGACTCTCCCCCCTACGAGCAGTACTTC.

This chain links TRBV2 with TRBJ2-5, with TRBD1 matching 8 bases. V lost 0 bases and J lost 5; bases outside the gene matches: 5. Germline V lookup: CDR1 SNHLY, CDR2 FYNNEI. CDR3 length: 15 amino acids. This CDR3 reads CASSEASGGGETQYF. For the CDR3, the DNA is TGTGCCAGCAGTGAAGCCTCAGGGGGCGGTGAGACCCAGTACTTC.

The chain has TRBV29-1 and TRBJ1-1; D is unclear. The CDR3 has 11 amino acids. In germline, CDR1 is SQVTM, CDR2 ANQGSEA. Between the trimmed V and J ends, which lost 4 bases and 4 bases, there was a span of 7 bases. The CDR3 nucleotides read TGCAGCGTTGCGGGTTTCACTGAAGCTTTCTTT. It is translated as CSVAGFTEAFF.

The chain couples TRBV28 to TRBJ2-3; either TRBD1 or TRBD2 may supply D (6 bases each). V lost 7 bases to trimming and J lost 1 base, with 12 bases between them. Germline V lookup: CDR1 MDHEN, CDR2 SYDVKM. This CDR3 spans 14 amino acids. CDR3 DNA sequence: TGTGCCAGCAATGGGGGGCCGGGCACAGATACGCAGTATTTT. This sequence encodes CASNGGPGTDTQYF.

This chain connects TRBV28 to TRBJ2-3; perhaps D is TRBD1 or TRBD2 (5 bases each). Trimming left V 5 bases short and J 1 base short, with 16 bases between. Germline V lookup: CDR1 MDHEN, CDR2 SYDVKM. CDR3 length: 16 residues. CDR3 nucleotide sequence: TGTGCCAGCAGTCCTACCCCGGGACGGGGCACAGATACGCAGTATTTT. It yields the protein CASSPTPGRGTDTQYF.

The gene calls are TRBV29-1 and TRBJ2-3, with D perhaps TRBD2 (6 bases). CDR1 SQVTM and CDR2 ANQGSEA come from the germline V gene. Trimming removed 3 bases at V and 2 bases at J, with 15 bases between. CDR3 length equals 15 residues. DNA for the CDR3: TGCAGCGTTGACCACGGGGGACCGAACACAGATACGCAGTATTTT. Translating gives CSVDHGGPNTDTQYF.

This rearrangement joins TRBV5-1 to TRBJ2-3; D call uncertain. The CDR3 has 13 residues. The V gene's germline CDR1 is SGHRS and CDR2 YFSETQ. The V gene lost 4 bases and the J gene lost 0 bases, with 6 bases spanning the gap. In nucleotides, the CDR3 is TGCGCCAGCAGCCCGGACAGCACAGATACGCAGTATTTT. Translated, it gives CASSPDSTDTQYF.

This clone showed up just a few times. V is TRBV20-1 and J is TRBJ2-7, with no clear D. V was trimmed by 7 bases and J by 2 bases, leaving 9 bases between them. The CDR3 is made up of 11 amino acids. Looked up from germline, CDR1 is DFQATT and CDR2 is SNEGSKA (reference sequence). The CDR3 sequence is CSVIGTYEQYF. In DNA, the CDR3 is TGCAGTGTAATAGGAACCTACGAGCAGTACTTC.

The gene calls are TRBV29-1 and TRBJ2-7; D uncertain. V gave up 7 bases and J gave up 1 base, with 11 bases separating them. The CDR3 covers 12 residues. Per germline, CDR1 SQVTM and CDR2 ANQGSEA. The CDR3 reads CSGVSPSYEQYF. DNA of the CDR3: TGCAGCGGCGTGTCTCCGTCCTACGAGCAGTACTTC.

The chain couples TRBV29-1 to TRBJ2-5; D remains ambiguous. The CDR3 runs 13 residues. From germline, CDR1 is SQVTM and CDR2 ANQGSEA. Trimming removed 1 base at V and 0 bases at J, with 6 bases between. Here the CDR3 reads CSVEGSDQETQYF. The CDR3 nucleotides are TGCAGCGTTGAAGGGTCAGACCAAGAGACCCAGTACTTC.

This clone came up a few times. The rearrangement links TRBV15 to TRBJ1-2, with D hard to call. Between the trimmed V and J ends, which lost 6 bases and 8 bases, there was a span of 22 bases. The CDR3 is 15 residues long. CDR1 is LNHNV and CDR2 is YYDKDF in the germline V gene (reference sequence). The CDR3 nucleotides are TGTGCCACCAGTAGCGGGGAATCCGTAGCGAGGGGCTACACCTTC. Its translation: CATSSGESVARGYTF.

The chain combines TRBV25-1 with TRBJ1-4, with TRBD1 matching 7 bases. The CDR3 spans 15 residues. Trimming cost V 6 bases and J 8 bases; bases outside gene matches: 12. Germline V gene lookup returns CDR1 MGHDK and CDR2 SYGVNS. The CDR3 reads CASRPPEGAREKLFF. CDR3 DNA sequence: TGTGCCAGCAGGCCCCCGGAGGGGGCACGAGAAAAACTGTTTTTT.

This CDR3 is CASSPSVDYEQYF. As DNA, the CDR3 is TGTGCCAGCAGCCCAAGCGTGGACTACGAGCAGTACTTC. This rearrangement joins TRBV7-9 to TRBJ2-7; D gene unclear. The CDR3 loop spans 13 amino acids. V was cut by 5 bases and J by 3 bases, with 11 bases left in between. Germline CDR1 is SEHNR and CDR2 is FQNEAQ (reference sequence).

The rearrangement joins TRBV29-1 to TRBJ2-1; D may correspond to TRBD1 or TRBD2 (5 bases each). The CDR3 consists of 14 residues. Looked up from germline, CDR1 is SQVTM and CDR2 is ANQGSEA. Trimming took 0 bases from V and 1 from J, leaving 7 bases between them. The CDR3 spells CSVEEWGSYNEQFF. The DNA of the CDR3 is TGCAGCGTTGAAGAGTGGGGGTCCTACAATGAGCAGTTCTTC.